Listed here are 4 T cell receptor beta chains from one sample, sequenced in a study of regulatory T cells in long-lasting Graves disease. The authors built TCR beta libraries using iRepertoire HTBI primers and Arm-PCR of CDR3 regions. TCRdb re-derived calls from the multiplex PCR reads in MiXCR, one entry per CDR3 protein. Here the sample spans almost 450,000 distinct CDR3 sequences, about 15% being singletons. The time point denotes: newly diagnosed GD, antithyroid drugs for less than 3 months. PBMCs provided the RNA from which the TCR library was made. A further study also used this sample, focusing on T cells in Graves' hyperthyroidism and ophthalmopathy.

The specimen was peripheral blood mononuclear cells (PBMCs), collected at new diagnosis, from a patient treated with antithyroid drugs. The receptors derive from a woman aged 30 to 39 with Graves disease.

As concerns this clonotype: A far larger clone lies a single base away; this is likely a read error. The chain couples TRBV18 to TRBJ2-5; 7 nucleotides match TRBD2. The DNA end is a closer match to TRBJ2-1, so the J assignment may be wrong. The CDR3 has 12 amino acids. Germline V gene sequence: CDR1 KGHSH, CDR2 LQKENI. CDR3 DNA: TGTGCCAGCTCGGCGGGAGCTACAGAGCAGTTCTTC. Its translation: CASSAGATEQFF.

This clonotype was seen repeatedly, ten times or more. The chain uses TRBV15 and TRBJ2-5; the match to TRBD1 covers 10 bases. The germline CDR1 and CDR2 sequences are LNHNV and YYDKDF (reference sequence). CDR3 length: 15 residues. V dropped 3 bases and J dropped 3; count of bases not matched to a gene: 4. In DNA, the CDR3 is TGTGCCACCAGCAGTGGGACAGGGGCCGAAGAGACCCAGTACTTC. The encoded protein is CATSSGTGAEETQYF.

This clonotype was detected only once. CDR3: CASSQAKGQGRNNEQFF. In DNA, the CDR3 is TGTGCCAGCAGCCAGGCTAAGGGACAGGGCCGAAACAATGAGCAGTTCTTC. V gene TRBV14 combines with J gene TRBJ2-1; TRBD1 aligns across 9 bases. Germline trimming cut 3 bases from V and 5 bases from J; bases unmatched to any gene: 11. The CDR3 covers 17 residues. Germline V gives CDR1 SGHDN, CDR2 FVKESK.

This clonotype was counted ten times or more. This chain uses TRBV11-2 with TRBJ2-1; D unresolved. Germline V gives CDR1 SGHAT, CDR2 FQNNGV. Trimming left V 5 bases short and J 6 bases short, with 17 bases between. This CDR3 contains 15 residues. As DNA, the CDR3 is TGTGCCAGCAGCCAGTCCCTGTCCGGATCCAATGAGCAGTTCTTC. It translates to CASSQSLSGSNEQFF.